The T cell receptor (beta chain) under discussion was sequenced for a study of glioma-infiltrating T cells after dendritic cell vaccination. Study at large: Dendritic cell vaccination trial patients had either newly diagnosed or recurrent glioblastoma. The vaccine used monocyte-derived dendritic cells pulsed overnight with autologous tumor lysate.

The CDR3 sequence is 15 residues long. Germline CDR1 and CDR2: SNHLY and FYNNEI. The immunoSEQ assay amplified TCRB CDR3 from up to roughly 2 ug DNA. Profiled with immunoSEQ multiplex PCR; TCRdb holds only in-frame clones, not every one. The sample shows more than 85,000 clones, 85% of them seen only once. This clonotype was sampled from a human donor with glioblastoma. The V gene is TRBV2, the J gene TRBJ2-5, with 13 positions matching TRBD2. The DNA end favors TRBJ2-7, so the J call may be wrong. Here the sequenced sample was blood, taken before dendritic cell vaccination. The DNA of the CDR3 is TGTGCCAGCAGCGGACTAGCGGGGGACTCCTACGAGCAGTACTTC. Translating gives CASSGLAGDSYEQYF.